A selection of T cell receptor beta chains follows, all from one sample in a study of radiotherapy plus CTLA-4 blockade in lung cancer. Some clones are missing from TCRdb's copy, which holds only in-frame ones; the method was immunoSEQ multiplex PCR. The data contain approximately 99,000 clones, about 90% of them singletons. Sequenced here: peripheral blood, sampled from a patient treated with radiotherapy plus ipilimumab. Source of these receptors: a human donor with non-small cell lung cancer that progressed on radiotherapy plus ipilimumab. Both conserved end residues are part of each CDR3. D genes are given only for firm matches. Some rows mark clone size as missing; the rest say once, few, many or name a class of expanded clone.

V: TRBV7-9
D: TRBD1
size: -
J: TRBJ1-2
DNA: TGTGCCAGCAGCTCACTGGGACAGACCTCGGCCCTATATGGCTACACCTTC
CDR3: CASSSLGQTSALYGYTF

V: TRBV4-1
D: -
size: -
J: TRBJ1-2
DNA: TGCGCCAGCAGCCAAGACAGTAACTATGGCTACACCTTC
CDR3: CASSQDSNYGYTF

V: TRBV9
D: -
size: -
J: TRBJ1-5
DNA: TGTGCCAGCAGCGTAGCAGGTTATCAGCCCCAGCATTTT
CDR3: CASSVAGYQPQHF

V: TRBV5-1
D: -
size: once
J: TRBJ2-5
DNA: TGCGCCAGCAGCAAAGCGGCCCAAGAGACCCAGTACTTC
CDR3: CASSKAAQETQYF

V: TRBV5-8
D: -
size: -
J: TRBJ1-1
DNA: TGTGCCAGCAGCTTCGTCAACGGACACTTGAACACTGAAGCTTTCTTT
CDR3: CASSFVNGHLNTEAFF

V: TRBV12-5
D: -
size: -
J: TRBJ1-1
DNA: TGTGCTAGTGGTTTGGGTCGCTACACTGAAGCTTTCTTT
CDR3: CASGLGRYTEAFF

V: TRBV6-5
D: -
size: -
J: TRBJ2-7
DNA: TGTGCCAGCAGTTACGGGGGTTGGGAGCAGTACTTC
CDR3: CASSYGGWEQYF

V: TRBV11-2
D: -
size: -
J: TRBJ2-7
DNA: TGTGCCAGCAGCTTTTACTGGACGGAGGAGAACTACGAGCAGTACTTC
CDR3: CASSFYWTEENYEQYF

V: TRBV5-1
D: -
size: -
J: TRBJ1-2
DNA: TGCGCCAGCAGCCCATCGGCAGGGGACCTCTATGGCTACACCTTC
CDR3: CASSPSAGDLYGYTF

V: TRBV6-1
D: TRBD1
size: -
J: TRBJ1-2
DNA: TGTGCCAGCAGTGCCCAGGGGGCGACAGGCTACACCTTC
CDR3: CASSAQGATGYTF

V: TRBV11-2
D: TRBD1
size: -
J: TRBJ2-7
DNA: TGTGCCAGCAGGGCAGGGGGTAGCTACGAGCAGTACTTC
CDR3: CASRAGGSYEQYF

V: TRBV2
D: -
size: -
J: TRBJ1-2
DNA: TGTGCCAGCAGTGGGTCAGGGGCACGTTCTGGCTACACCTTC
CDR3: CASSGSGARSGYTF

V: TRBV6-1
D: -
size: -
J: TRBJ2-7
DNA: TGTGCCAGCAGCCCGACGACAAACTACGAGCAGTACTTC
CDR3: CASSPTTNYEQYF

V: TRBV18
D: -
size: -
J: TRBJ2-3
DNA: TGTGCCAGCCAGCAGACACAAAGCACAGATACGCAGTATTTT
CDR3: CASQQTQSTDTQYF

V: TRBV5-6
D: TRBD1
size: -
J: TRBJ1-2
DNA: TGTGCCAGCAGCCAGGGACAGAGTAACTATGGCTACACCTTC
CDR3: CASSQGQSNYGYTF

V: TRBV18
D: -
size: once
J: TRBJ1-3
DNA: TGTGCCAGCTCACCAATTAGAGCAGGAACTGGAAACACCATATATTTT
CDR3: CASSPIRAGTGNTIYF

V: TRBV6-6
D: TRBD1
size: -
J: TRBJ2-1
DNA: TGTGCCAGCCGAACAGGGGGCGCAGGAAAGGAGCAGTTCTTC
CDR3: CASRTGGAGKEQFF

V: TRBV27
D: -
size: -
J: TRBJ2-3
DNA: TGTGCCAGCAGCCACGCAGGGAAAACAGATACGCAGTATTTT
CDR3: CASSHAGKTDTQYF

V: TRBV6-1
D: -
size: few
J: TRBJ1-1
DNA: TGTGCCAGCAGTGTGTCCAGGATGGGGAACACTGAAGCTTTCTTT
CDR3: CASSVSRMGNTEAFF

V: TRBV19
D: -
size: -
J: TRBJ2-7
DNA: TGTGCCAGTAGCCTCCAACTTCAGGAGGGCTGGAGAGACGAGCAGTACTTC
CDR3: CASSLQLQEGWRDEQYF

V: TRBV20-1
D: -
size: -
J: TRBJ2-1
DNA: TGCAGTGCTTATAAGGGCAATGAGCAGTTCTTC
CDR3: CSAYKGNEQFF

V: TRBV25-1
D: -
size: -
J: TRBJ2-3
DNA: TGTGCCAGCACCAAGGGACTCAGTTTCACAGATACGCAGTATTTT
CDR3: CASTKGLSFTDTQYF

V: TRBV5-1
D: -
size: -
J: TRBJ2-7
DNA: TGCGCCAGCACCCCTACAGGACCGGGCTCCTACGAGCAGTACTTC
CDR3: CASTPTGPGSYEQYF

V: TRBV6-5
D: TRBD1
size: -
J: TRBJ1-2
DNA: TGTGCCAGCACTCGAGGGACAGGGGGGGACTATGGCTACACCTTC
CDR3: CASTRGTGGDYGYTF

V: TRBV6-6
D: -
size: -
J: TRBJ1-5
DNA: TGTGCCAGCAGTTACTCGGCGTCTTCTCAGCCCCAGCATTTT
CDR3: CASSYSASSQPQHF

V: TRBV9
D: -
size: -
J: TRBJ2-3
DNA: TGTGCCAGCAGCGCGGAAGGACTAACAACAGATACGCAGTATTTT
CDR3: CASSAEGLTTDTQYF

V: TRBV9
D: TRBD2
size: -
J: TRBJ2-3
DNA: TGTGCCAGCAGCGAACCTGGGACTAGCGGTCATACGCAGTATTTT
CDR3: CASSEPGTSGHTQYF

V: TRBV23-1
D: -
size: -
J: TRBJ1-5
DNA: TGCGCCAGCAGTCAGGGCAATGGGGGCGTGGATCAGCCCCAGCATTTT
CDR3: CASSQGNGGVDQPQHF

V: TRBV2
D: -
size: -
J: TRBJ2-7
DNA: TGTGCCAGCACGGTTGAGGGCTGGGGGGAGCAGTACTTC
CDR3: CASTVEGWGEQYF

V: TRBV11-3
D: TRBD1
size: -
J: TRBJ2-7
DNA: TGTGCCAGCAGGCCCAACAGGGGGCCCTCGGAGCAGTACTTC
CDR3: CASRPNRGPSEQYF

V: TRBV28
D: -
size: few
J: TRBJ1-2
DNA: TGTGCCAGCAACAAGAACTCCTATGGCTACACCTTC
CDR3: CASNKNSYGYTF